Below, 20 T cell receptor beta chains from the same sample are listed, as sequenced in a study of T-cell reconstitution after alpha-beta-depleted transplantation in children. Construction of the TCRbeta library involved unique molecular identifiers. TCRdb itself ran the PCR reads through MiXCR, one entry per CDR3 protein. The sample comprises around 270,000 distinct CDR3 sequences, 10% of which are singletons, and over 6% rests with the top ten. The material sequenced was PBMCs, taken before TCRalphabeta/CD19-depleted stem cell transplant. These receptors were obtained from a boy in the first two years of life with acute myeloid leukemia, due to receive a stem cell transplant.

This clonotype was recorded a few times. This chain joins TRBV3-1 and TRBJ2-3, with TRBD2 as a possible D gene (6 bases). CDR1 and CDR2 from the germline V gene are LGHDT and YNNKEL (reference sequence). The V gene lost 0 bases and the J gene lost 8 bases, with 24 bases spanning the gap. The CDR3 totals 18 residues. The CDR3 coding sequence is TGTGCCAGCAGCCAAGATGGGGGACTTCCGGGCCGATTTCGTACGCAGTATTTT. Its protein product is CASSQDGGLPGRFRTQYF.

This clonotype was counted ten times or more. The rearrangement uses TRBV5-1 and TRBJ1-1; D uncertain. Germline V gene sequence: CDR1 SGHRS, CDR2 YFSETQ. The length of the CDR3 is 13 residues. The V end lost 0 bases, the J end lost 5 bases, and 8 bases lay between the germline ends. The CDR3 is CASSLALKTEAFF. The CDR3 region has the DNA TGCGCCAGCAGCTTGGCCCTCAAGACTGAAGCTTTCTTT.

At least ten counts were recorded for this clonotype. One junction end does not reproduce the germline sequence, and a read error may be involved. The V gene is TRBV7-2, the J gene TRBJ2-3; 7 bases agree with TRBD2. Germline V gives CDR1 SGHTA, CDR2 FQGNSA. The CDR3 consists of 12 residues. CDR3 sequence: CASSLGGRAEDF. The CDR3 region has the DNA TGTGCCAGCAGCTTAGGTGGGAGGGCGGAGGATTTT.

This clonotype has at least ten counts. The V call is TRBV7-2, the J call TRBJ2-1; TRBD2 agrees at 9 bases. The CDR3 covers 15 residues. V was pared by 4 bases and J by 12 bases, with 13 bases of the junction left unmatched. Per germline, CDR1 SGHTA and CDR2 FQGNSA. CDR3 coding DNA: TGTGCCAGCAGCTCCCTCGGGGTAGCGGGGGATTGGCAGTTCTTC. Translating gives CASSSLGVAGDWQFF.

This clonotype was picked up many times. The chain employs TRBV6-5 and TRBJ2-1; 7 nucleotides align to TRBD2. Germline V lookup: CDR1 MNHEY, CDR2 SVGAGI. The trim removed 4 bases at V and 8 bases at J, leaving 17 bases unmatched. This CDR3 is built from 17 residues. The CDR3 reads CASSSAASGPLRDEQFF. CDR3 bases: TGTGCCAGCAGTTCAGCCGCTAGCGGTCCCCTGAGGGATGAGCAGTTCTTC.

This clonotype was seen many times. J is TRBJ2-1 and V is TRBV11-2, with D maybe TRBD2 (6 bases). V shed 5 bases and J shed 4 bases, with 15 bases lying between them. The CDR3 consists of 15 residues. In germline, CDR1 is SGHAT, CDR2 FQNNGV. The CDR3 DNA is TGTGCCAGCAGCCCCCGGCTAGCGCAGTACAATGAGCAGTTCTTC. Translated: CASSPRLAQYNEQFF.

This clonotype was counted many times. The chain employs TRBV10-3 and TRBJ2-7; 8 nucleotides agree with TRBD2. Germline V gives CDR1 ENHRY, CDR2 SYGVKD. This CDR3 contains 15 residues. Germline trimming cut 3 bases from V and 2 bases from J; bases unmatched to any gene: 6. The CDR3 region is CAISDLAGSTYEQYF. CDR3 nucleotides: TGTGCCATCAGTGACCTAGCGGGTTCCACCTACGAGCAGTACTTC.

This clonotype was found many times. The rearrangement links TRBV7-9 to TRBJ2-7; perhaps D is TRBD1 or TRBD2 (5 bases each). The V end lost 5 bases, the J end lost 4 bases, and 15 bases lay between the germline ends. Germline CDR1 reads SEHNR; CDR2 reads FQNEAQ (reference sequence). This CDR3 region has 14 residues. The CDR3 region is CASSPRYRTYEQYF. The CDR3 DNA reads TGTGCCAGCAGCCCGAGGTACAGGACTTACGAGCAGTACTTC.

V is TRBV7-6 and J is TRBJ1-3; 8 nucleotides agree with TRBD1. With 1 base clipped from V and 4 bases from J, the junction kept 15 bases outside the gene matches. CDR1 and CDR2 (germline): SGHVS, FNYEAQ. CDR3 length equals 19 residues. The CDR3 DNA is TGTGCCAGCAGCTTAGTACCCCCGGGACAGGACTCCGTCGGAAACACCATATATTTT. The encoded protein is CASSLVPPGQDSVGNTIYF. Variable domain in full (rest from reference TRBV7-6 and TRBJ1-3): GAGVSQSPRYKVTKRGQDVALRCDPISGHVSLYWYRQALGQGPEFLTYFNYEAQQDKSGLPNDRFSAERPEGSISTLTIQRTEQRDSAMYRCASSLVPPGQDSVGNTIYFGEGSWLTVV.

This clonotype was recorded a few times. This chain connects TRBV3-1 to TRBJ2-3; a weak D match, TRBD2 (6 bases). CDR1 is LGHDT and CDR2 is YNNKEL in the germline V gene (reference sequence). Trimming pared 0 bases from V and 0 bases from J, leaving 13 bases between. CDR3 length: 17 amino acids. The CDR3 nucleotides read TGTGCCAGCAGCCAAGATTACCCCGGGACTAGCACAGATACGCAGTATTTT. Protein product: CASSQDYPGTSTDTQYF.

This sequence joins TRBV4-3 and TRBJ1-6; possible D gene TRBD1, 6 bases. The V gene lost 5 bases and the J gene lost 9 bases, with 17 bases spanning the gap. Germline V lookup: CDR1 LGHNA, CDR2 YSLEER. The CDR3 spans 15 residues. CDR3 in DNA: TGCGCCAGCAGCGCCCAGGGGCCGCGTGGTTCACCCCTCCACTTT. It is translated as CASSAQGPRGSPLHF.

This clonotype was detected many times. This chain joins TRBV7-9 and TRBJ1-5; D ambiguous. Germline CDR1 is SEHNR and CDR2 is FQNEAQ (reference sequence). The CDR3 sequence is 12 residues long. Trimming took off 5 bases at V and 6 bases at J, with 8 bases between the two ends. CDR3 nucleotide sequence: TGTGCCAGCAGCCATGCAAGTCAGCCCCAGCATTTT. Translated, it gives CASSHASQPQHF.

This clonotype was seen only a few times. The V and J genes are TRBV25-1 and TRBJ2-7; no firm D call. Germline V gene data show CDR1 as MGHDK and CDR2 as SYGVNS. The CDR3 loop spans 12 amino acids. The V end lost 3 bases, the J end lost 9 bases, and 12 bases lay between the germline ends. The CDR3 region is CASSDRRKRQYF. The CDR3 coding sequence is TGTGCCAGCAGTGATCGCAGAAAACGGCAGTACTTC.

There are many counts of this clonotype. The chain carries TRBV28 and TRBJ1-5; D unresolved. V gave up 5 bases and J gave up 11 bases, with 13 bases separating them. The CDR3 has 12 residues. Germline V gives CDR1 MDHEN, CDR2 SYDVKM. CDR3 loop: CASSLPLKAQHF. For the CDR3, the DNA is TGTGCCAGCAGTCTCCCCCTAAAGGCCCAGCATTTT.

This clonotype appeared many times. The V gene is TRBV6-2 or TRBV6-3, the J gene TRBJ2-7, with TRBD2 matching 11 bases. The CDR3 has 14 amino acids. Germline values: CDR1 MNHEY, CDR2 SVGEGT. Unmatched junction bases numbered 0, after V lost 2 bases and J lost 3 bases. The CDR3 region is CASSYGTSGYEQYF. The CDR3 nucleotides read TGTGCCAGCAGTTACGGGACTAGCGGCTACGAGCAGTACTTC.

This clonotype was counted ten times or more. J is TRBJ2-1 and V is TRBV12-3 or TRBV12-4; tentatively, D is TRBD1 (6 bases). Trimming stripped 3 bases from V and 10 bases from J, with 16 bases between. The CDR3 is 14 residues long. CDR3 loop: CASSFLISGDEQFF. The DNA of the CDR3 is TGTGCCAGCAGTTTCTTAATTTCAGGGGACGAGCAGTTCTTC.

This clonotype has a handful of counts. One base away lies a much larger clone, so this may be a sequencing read error. The chain carries TRBV7-2 and TRBJ2-1; 11 positions agree with TRBD2. Germline V lookup: CDR1 SGHTA, CDR2 FQGNSA. V trimming: 5 bases; J trimming: 15 bases; junction bases outside the gene matches: 15. CDR3 length equals 15 residues. The CDR3 region is CASSSLRGTSGTTFF. CDR3 nucleotide sequence: TGTGCCAGCAGCAGCTTAAGGGGGACTAGCGGAACGACGTTCTTC.

There are many counts of this clonotype. The genes are TRBV12-3 or TRBV12-4 and TRBJ2-5; D is unclear. Deletions cut 5 bases from V and 7 bases from J, with 11 bases between. The CDR3 spans 12 residues. The CDR3 DNA reads TGTGCCAGCAGTCTGACGCATCGGACCCAGTACTTC. This encodes CASSLTHRTQYF.

This clonotype was seen many times. V usage is TRBV29-1 and J usage is TRBJ2-7; TRBD1 aligns across 9 bases. Germline lookup yields CDR1 SQVTM and CDR2 ANQGSEA. V lost 6 bases, J lost 3 bases, and 9 bases stayed unmatched. This CDR3 spans 14 amino acids. The CDR3 sequence: CSVRHRGQDYEQYF. CDR3 nucleotide sequence: TGCAGCGTCCGACACAGGGGGCAGGACTACGAGCAGTACTTC.

This clonotype came up many times. V is TRBV15 and J is TRBJ2-2; possible D gene TRBD1, 6 bases. Trimming removed 2 bases from V and 1 base from J, with 8 bases in between. The CDR3 consists of 15 residues. The V gene's germline CDR1 is LNHNV and CDR2 YYDKDF (reference sequence). In DNA form, the CDR3 reads TGTGCCACCAGCAGATTGGACAGGAACACCGGGGAGCTGTTTTTT. Amino acids: CATSRLDRNTGELFF.